This entry lists 28 T cell receptor beta chains sequenced from one sample in a study of cytomegalovirus exposure and HLA in healthy donors listed by TCRdb under 2017. Library generation was performed with the immunoSEQ multiplex PCR assay. For the multiplex PCR, a mixture combining 60 forward primers for TCR Vbeta segments and 13 reverse primers for TCR Jbeta segments was used. TCRdb retrieved this table from immuneACCESS and kept in-frame rearrangements only. Not all clones are present; in checked studies, unresolved V genes account for under half, and no reason is known for the remainder. A total of 90,000 to 130,000 clones appear in this sample, about three quarters of them only once. The ten most abundant clones make up under 1.5% of the sample. The source material was PBMCs. All receptors come from a woman aged 25 to 39 in good health and CMV-seronegative.

This clone showed up just once. The gene calls are TRBV4-1 and TRBJ2-7, with TRBD1 matching 11 bases. The CDR3 consists of 14 residues. Germline-derived CDR1 and CDR2 are MGHRA and YSYEKL. The ends lost 3 bases at V and 5 bases at J; junction bases unmatched: 3. CDR3 sequence reads: CASSHGQGANEQYF. The CDR3 DNA sequence: TGCGCCAGCAGCCACGGACAGGGGGCCAACGAGCAGTACTTC.

This sequence joins TRBV5-1 and TRBJ1-2; 10 nucleotides match TRBD1. The CDR3 extends over 14 amino acids. The V and J ends lost 3 bases and 7 bases, in that order; junction bases with no gene match: 6. The germline V gene has CDR1 SGHRS and CDR2 YFSETQ. The CDR3 bases are TGCGCCAGCAGCTGGGGACAGGGGATTCTTGGCTACACCTTC. Protein product: CASSWGQGILGYTF.

The genes are TRBV7-6 and TRBJ1-2, with a possible D match to TRBD1 (5 bases). The CDR3 contains 17 residues. V lost 1 base to trimming and J lost 3 bases, with 18 bases between them. Germline CDR1 is SGHVS and CDR2 is FNYEAQ. This CDR3 is CASSLGRAGYGDYGYTF. DNA of the CDR3: TGTGCCAGCAGCTTAGGACGGGCAGGGTATGGAGACTATGGCTACACCTTC.

A remark on this clone: Lacking the conserved final phenylalanine or tryptophan, this CDR3 likely reflects a read error. V and J are TRBV9 and TRBJ1-2; D unclear. The CDR3 runs to 12 residues. Trimming removed 4 bases from V and 7 bases from J, with 11 bases in between. The germline gives CDR1 SGDLS, CDR2 YYNGEE. The CDR3 reads CASSFTGFGYTV. The CDR3 DNA is TGTGCCAGCAGCTTTACGGGGTTTGGCTACACCGTC.

V gene TRBV2 combines with J gene TRBJ2-5, with D maybe TRBD2 (5 bases). Trimming removed 4 bases at V and 5 bases at J, with 17 bases between. The CDR3 covers 15 residues. CDR1 is SNHLY, CDR2 FYNNEI, per germline. The CDR3 nucleotides read TGTGCCAGCAGTGGCGGGTCGGTGTTTTTGGAGACCCAGTACTTC. It encodes CASSGGSVFLETQYF.

This clone was observed a handful of times. The chain uses TRBV19 and TRBJ1-1; the D is unclear. V lost 7 bases, J lost 1 base, and 10 bases lay in between. This CDR3 is built from 13 residues. Germline-derived CDR1 and CDR2 are LNHDA and SQIVND (reference sequence). This CDR3 reads CASTIGENTEAFF. As DNA, the CDR3 is TGTGCCAGTACTATCGGAGAGAACACTGAAGCTTTCTTT.

The chain is built from TRBV28 and TRBJ2-3; 7 bases align to TRBD2. Trimming at V came to 2 bases and at J to 3 bases, leaving 8 bases not matched to a gene. CDR3 size: 16 residues. Germline lookup yields CDR1 MDHEN and CDR2 SYDVKM. The CDR3 DNA sequence: TGTGCCAGCAGTTTAGGATGGCGGGAGATAACAGATACGCAGTATTTT. It encodes CASSLGWREITDTQYF. Based on the CDR3 plus reference TRBV28 and TRBJ2-3, the full variable domain is DVKVTQSSRYLVKRTGEKVFLECVQDMDHENMFWYRQDPGLGLRLIYFSYDVKMKEKGDIPEGYSVSREKKERFSLILESASTNQTSMYLCASSLGWREITDTQYFGPGTRLTVL.

This clone was counted only a few times. This chain joins TRBV14 and TRBJ2-1; 8 bases align to TRBD1. Germline trimming cut 3 bases from V and 3 bases from J; bases unmatched to any gene: 4. CDR3 length: 15 amino acids. CDR1 is SGHDN and CDR2 is FVKESK in the germline V gene. In nucleotides, the CDR3 is TGTGCCAGCAGCCACCTCAGGGGGCTCTACAATGAGCAGTTCTTC. Protein sequence: CASSHLRGLYNEQFF.

This clone appeared a few times. The CDR3 sequence: CASSYPAGAEDTQYF. Written as DNA, the CDR3 is TGTGCCAGCAGTTATCCGGCAGGGGCGGAAGATACGCAGTATTTT. The genes are TRBV6-6 and TRBJ2-3, with a tentative D call TRBD1 (6 bases). Trimming shortened V by 3 bases and J by 5 bases, and 15 bases separated the two germline ends. This CDR3 region has 15 residues. Germline assignment: CDR1 MNHNY and CDR2 SVGAGI (reference sequence).

This rearrangement joins TRBV2 to TRBJ2-1; 9 bases line up with TRBD2. The CDR3 length is 18 residues. Germline-derived CDR1 and CDR2 are SNHLY and FYNNEI. V was pared by 0 bases and J by 5 bases, with 11 bases of the junction left unmatched. CDR3 protein: CASSEALWREGVDNEQFF. The CDR3 DNA sequence: TGTGCCAGCAGTGAAGCGCTTTGGCGGGAGGGCGTCGACAATGAGCAGTTCTTC.

J is TRBJ2-7 and V is TRBV19; a weak D match, TRBD1 (6 bases). From germline, CDR1 is LNHDA and CDR2 SQIVND (reference sequence). This CDR3 has 14 amino acids. The V gene lost 5 bases and the J gene lost 3 bases, with 14 bases spanning the gap. The CDR3 DNA reads TGTGCCAGTAGTCAGGGGTCGGCTCTCTACGAGCAGTACTTC. Protein sequence: CASSQGSALYEQYF.

The V and J genes are TRBV30 and TRBJ2-4; 8 nucleotides agree with TRBD1. V gave up 5 bases and J gave up 2 bases; unmatched junction bases: 5. Germline CDR1 and CDR2: GTSNPN and SVGIG (reference sequence). The CDR3 is 14 amino acids. In DNA form, the CDR3 reads TGTGCCTGGGGACAGGGCGCGACCAAAAACATTCAGTACTTC. This sequence encodes CAWGQGATKNIQYF.

This chain uses TRBV7-9 with TRBJ1-1, with 7 positions matching TRBD1. From germline, CDR1 is SEHNR and CDR2 FQNEAQ (reference sequence). The CDR3 loop spans 15 amino acids. Trimming at V came to 2 bases and at J to 0 bases, leaving 3 bases not matched to a gene. This chain's CDR3 is CASSLQTGMNTEAFF. The CDR3 region has the DNA TGTGCCAGCAGCTTACAGACAGGGATGAACACTGAAGCTTTCTTT. The variable domain in full, with the rest retrieved from reference TRBV7-9 and TRBJ1-1, is DTGVSQNPRHKITKRGQNVTFRCDPISEHNRLYWYRQTLGQGPEFLTYFQNEAQLEKSRLLSDRFSAERPKGSFSTLEIQRTEQGDSAMYLCASSLQTGMNTEAFFGQGTRLTVV.

The chain is built from TRBV21-1 and TRBJ2-1; TRBD2 reflects the table's D call only, with no check against the DNA. TRBV21-1 is a listed pseudogene. The length of the CDR3 is 15 residues. CDR3 DNA sequence: TGTGCCAGCAGCAAAACAGCGGGAGGCCTCAATGAGCAGTTCTTC. The encoded protein is CASSKTAGGLNEQFF.

V gene TRBV7-7 combines with J gene TRBJ2-7; D possibly corresponds to TRBD1 (6 bases). The germline V gene encodes CDR1 SSHAT and CDR2 FNYEAQ (reference sequence). The CDR3 runs 14 residues. The V end was cut by 1 base, the J end by 7 bases, with 14 bases between. The CDR3 DNA reads as TGTGCCAGCAGCTTAGGGCAGGGGATAGGGGAGCAGTACTTC. Its translation: CASSLGQGIGEQYF.

The rearrangement uses TRBV28 and TRBJ2-5; 7 bases match TRBD1. The trim removed 6 bases at V and 2 bases at J, leaving 3 bases unmatched. The CDR3 is 13 amino acids. Germline V lookup: CDR1 MDHEN, CDR2 SYDVKM. CDR3 bases: TGTGCCAGCAGGGGACAGATTCAAGAGACCCAGTACTTC. Translating it yields CASRGQIQETQYF.

V usage is TRBV15 and J usage is TRBJ1-4; D may be TRBD1 (5 bases). This CDR3 is 15 amino acids long. The germline CDR1 and CDR2 sequences are LNHNV and YYDKDF (reference sequence). V dropped 0 bases and J dropped 6 bases, with 11 bases sitting between them. The CDR3 sequence: CATSRETGVHEKLFF. The CDR3, as DNA: TGTGCCACCAGCAGAGAAACGGGGGTGCATGAAAAACTGTTTTTT.

This clone came up once. The V gene is TRBV6-1, the J gene TRBJ1-2; 7 positions match TRBD1. The V gene end was trimmed by 5 bases and the J gene end by 8 bases; junction bases not matched to a gene: 11. The CDR3 sequence is 14 residues long. Germline CDR1 MNHNS, CDR2 SASEGT. The DNA for the CDR3 is TGTGCCAGCAGTTCCAGCGGACAGGTGATGGGCTACACCTTC. Its protein product is CASSSSGQVMGYTF.

There are a few counts of this clone. The chain employs TRBV15 and TRBJ2-7; 9 nucleotides match TRBD1. V was pared by 1 base and J by 6 bases, with 10 bases of the junction left unmatched. The CDR3 is made up of 16 amino acids. Germline V lookup: CDR1 LNHNV, CDR2 YYDKDF (reference sequence). The CDR3 DNA reads as TGTGCCACCAGCAGAGGGAGGGACAGGGAGGAATCCGAGCAGTACTTC. Amino acids: CATSRGRDREESEQYF.

This chain uses TRBV4-3 with TRBJ1-6; D possibly corresponds to TRBD1 (6 bases). V shed 1 base and J shed 0 bases, with 10 bases lying between them. The germline V gene encodes CDR1 LGHNA and CDR2 YSLEER. The CDR3 spans 17 residues. The CDR3 DNA follows: TGCGCCAGCAGCCAAGGACAAGGGGGCTCCTATAATTCACCCCTCCACTTT. Translation: CASSQGQGGSYNSPLHF.

The chain carries TRBV18 and TRBJ2-7; possibly TRBD1 for D (5 bases). The CDR3 contains 15 residues. Germline assignment: CDR1 KGHSH and CDR2 LQKENI. The ends were cut back, 2 bases at V and 3 bases at J, with 14 bases in the middle. The CDR3 reads CASSPKGQVSYEQYF. CDR3 DNA sequence: TGTGCCAGCTCACCAAAGGGGCAGGTGAGCTACGAGCAGTACTTC.

This clone came up a few times. This chain links TRBV14 with TRBJ2-3, with D possibly matching TRBD2 (5 bases). Germline CDR1 is SGHDN and CDR2 is FVKESK. The V and J ends lost 7 bases and 2 bases respectively, with 22 bases between them. This CDR3 has 17 amino acids. CDR3 sequence (DNA): TGTGCCAGCACCTCCTTGGGCCCGGGATATTACACAGATACGCAGTATTTT. This translates into CASTSLGPGYYTDTQYF.

This chain joins TRBV13 and TRBJ2-7, with TRBD2 matching over 7 bases. The CDR3 has 14 residues. The germline CDR1 and CDR2 sequences are PRHDT and FYEKMQ (reference sequence). The junction had 5 bases not matched to a gene; V was cut back by 3 bases and J by 3 bases. The CDR3: CASSFQRDLYEQYF. The DNA of the CDR3 is TGTGCCAGCAGCTTCCAGCGGGATCTCTACGAGCAGTACTTC.

This chain connects TRBV5-4 to TRBJ2-7; TRBD1 aligns across 9 bases. The CDR3 is made up of 13 amino acids. Germline V lookup: CDR1 SGHNT, CDR2 YYREEE (reference sequence). Trimming at V came to 4 bases and at J to 2 bases, leaving 1 base not matched to a gene. The CDR3 DNA reads as TGTGCCAGCAGCCGACAGGGGGCCTACGAGCAGTACTTC. This codes for CASSRQGAYEQYF.

The chain employs TRBV9 and TRBJ2-7, with D maybe TRBD2 (6 bases). The CDR3 is 15 amino acids. V was shortened by 0 bases and J by 0 bases, with 10 bases between the two germline ends. CDR1 is SGDLS and CDR2 is YYNGEE in the germline V gene. In nucleotides, the CDR3 is TGTGCCAGCAGCGTAGCGGCTAGCGACTCCTACGAGCAGTACTTC. This gives the protein CASSVAASDSYEQYF.

This clone was counted only a few times. The chain is built from TRBV5-6 and TRBJ2-7; D possibly corresponds to TRBD2 (6 bases). Germline values: CDR1 SGHDT, CDR2 YYEEEE. Trimming cost V 0 bases and J 3 bases, with 13 bases left between them. The CDR3 has 15 amino acids. The DNA of the CDR3 is TGTGCCAGCAGCTTGGGGCCGGGGGAAAGCTACGAGCAGTACTTC. Its translation: CASSLGPGESYEQYF.

This chain joins TRBV5-4 and TRBJ2-7; D is possibly TRBD2 (6 bases). This CDR3 has 17 residues. Germline V gives CDR1 SGHNT, CDR2 YYREEE (reference sequence). The V and J ends lost 1 base and 0 bases respectively, with 17 bases between them. CDR3 DNA sequence: TGTGCCAGCAGCTTGAGTTCGGCGGGGCGTCTCTCCTACGAGCAGTACTTC. This codes for CASSLSSAGRLSYEQYF.

The CDR3: CASSLDRGLNQPQHF. In DNA, the CDR3 is TGTGCCAGCAGCCTAGACAGGGGCCTAAATCAGCCCCAGCATTTT. J is TRBJ1-5 and V is TRBV4-2; 8 bases are a match to TRBD1. The CDR3 loop spans 15 amino acids. Germline values: CDR1 LGHNA, CDR2 YNFKEQ. The junction had 6 bases not matched to a gene; V was cut back by 4 bases and J by 4 bases.